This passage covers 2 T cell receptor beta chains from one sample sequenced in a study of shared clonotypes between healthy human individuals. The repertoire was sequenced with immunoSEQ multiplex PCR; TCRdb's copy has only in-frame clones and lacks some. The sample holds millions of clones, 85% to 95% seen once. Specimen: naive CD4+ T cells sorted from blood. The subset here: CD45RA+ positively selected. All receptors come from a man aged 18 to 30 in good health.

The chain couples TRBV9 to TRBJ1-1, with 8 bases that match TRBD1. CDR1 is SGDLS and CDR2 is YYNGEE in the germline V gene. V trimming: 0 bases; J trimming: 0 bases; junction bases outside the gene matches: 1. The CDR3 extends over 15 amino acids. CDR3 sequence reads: CASSVAGGLNTEAFF. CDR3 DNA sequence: TGTGCCAGCAGCGTAGCAGGGGGCTTGAACACTGAAGCTTTCTTT.

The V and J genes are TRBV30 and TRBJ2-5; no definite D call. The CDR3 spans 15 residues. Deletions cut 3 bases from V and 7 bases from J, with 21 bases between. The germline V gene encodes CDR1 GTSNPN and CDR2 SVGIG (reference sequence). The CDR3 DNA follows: TGTGCCTGGAGCACAGAACCAAGAGACCACGGGACCCAGTACTTC. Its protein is CAWSTEPRDHGTQYF.